Presented here are 2 T cell receptor beta chains from one specimen sequenced in a study of CD8 T cells in ankylosing spondylitis (dated by TCRdb to about 2017). Broad study findings and their caveats: Blood from ankylosing spondylitis patients appeared to be characterized by a TCR beta motif made up of under 10 highly homologous amino acid variants.

These receptors lack a known antigen. Preparation of the library involved 5' RACE. The sequencer was an Illumina HiSeq 2500. TCRdb trimmed public reads at Q25 via fastp, called clones via MiXCR and kept in-frame beta chains. Here each entry gathers all rows of one CDR3 protein and keeps the most common genes and DNA. The sample data list roughly 450,000 distinct CDR3 sequences, and roughly 26% of these were observed just once. The ten largest clonotypes hold 0.75% to 0.9% of the sample. The sample taken for sequencing was blood, either unsorted or a sorted T cell fraction (not recorded which). All receptors derive from a male donor with ankylosing spondylitis.

This clonotype was seen a single time. The V call is TRBV5-6, the J call TRBJ2-4; a weak D match, TRBD1 (5 bases). Germline CDR1 and CDR2: SGHDT and YYEEEE. The ends were cut back, 3 bases at V and 6 bases at J, with 10 bases in the middle. The CDR3 is 13 residues long. CDR3 region: CASSSRQINIQYF. The CDR3 DNA reads as TGTGCCAGCAGCTCGAGACAGATAAACATTCAGTACTTC.

This clonotype has only a few counts. V is TRBV3-1 and J is TRBJ2-6; D unresolved. The CDR3 extends over 13 amino acids. Trimming removed 7 bases from V and 2 bases from J, with 6 bases in between. Germline values: CDR1 LGHDT, CDR2 YNNKEL (reference sequence). CDR3 in DNA: TGTGCCAGCACACCAACTGGGGCCAACGTCCTGACTTTC. This codes for CASTPTGANVLTF.